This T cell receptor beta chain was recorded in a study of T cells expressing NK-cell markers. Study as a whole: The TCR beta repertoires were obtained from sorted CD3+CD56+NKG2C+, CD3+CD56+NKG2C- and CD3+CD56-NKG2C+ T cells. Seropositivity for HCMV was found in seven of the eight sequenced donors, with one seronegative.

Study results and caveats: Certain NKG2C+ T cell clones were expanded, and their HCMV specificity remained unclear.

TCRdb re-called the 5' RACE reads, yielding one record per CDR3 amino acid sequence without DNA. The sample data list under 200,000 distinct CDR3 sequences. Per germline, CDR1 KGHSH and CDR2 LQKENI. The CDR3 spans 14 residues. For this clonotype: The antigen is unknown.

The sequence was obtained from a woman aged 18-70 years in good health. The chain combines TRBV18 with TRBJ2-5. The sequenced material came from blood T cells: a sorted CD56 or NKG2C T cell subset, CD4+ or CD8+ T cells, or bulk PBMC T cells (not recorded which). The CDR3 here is CASSPSHSKETQYF. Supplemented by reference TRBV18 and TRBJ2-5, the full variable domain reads NAGVMQNPRHLVRRRGQEARLRCSPMKGHSHVYWYRQLPEEGLKFMVYLQKENIIDESGMPKERFSAEFPKEGPSILRIQQVVRGDSAAYFCASSPSHSKETQYFGPGTRLLVL.